This entry features one T cell receptor (beta chain) sequence. This clonotype was counted ten times or more. Its specific antigen is unknown. Per-base qualities were not stored, and no clone one base away is much larger. The data were obtained in a study of T-cell reconstitution after alpha-beta-depleted transplantation in children (dated by TCRdb to the mid-2010s). In the study overall: The study quantitatively tracked T-cell immune reconstitution after TCRalphabeta/CD19-depleted allogeneic hematopoietic cell transplantation in children using TCR repertoire profiling.

The library was prepared using PCR. The listed sequencing device is Illumina HiSeq 2500. TCR library preparation used molecular barcoding, with unique molecular identifiers applied to normalize quantification of the TCRbeta repertoire. TCRdb passed the public sequencing reads through fastp at Q25 and MiXCR, retaining productive beta sequences. Each entry merges the rows of one CDR3 protein and shows their most common DNA and genes. The sample table holds approximately 88,000 distinct CDR3 sequences, of which 10% to 15% were seen once. About 14% of the sample goes to the ten largest clones. Sequenced here: PBMCs from the stem cell graft donor, sampled from the stem cell graft. This TCR was recovered from a human donor who donated a stem cell graft to a child with inherited bone marrow failure.

The CDR3 protein sequence reads: CSVARLAGDTDTQYF. The DNA sequence is as follows: TGCAGCGTTGCCCGTCTAGCGGGGGACACAGATACGCAGTATTTT. Recombination joined TRBV29-1 with TRBJ2-3; the junction holds 10 bases that match TRBD2. CDR1 and CDR2, looked up from the germline V gene, are SQVTM and ANQGSEA. V lost 4 bases and J lost 2 bases, and the count of bases not matched to a germline gene is 6. From the cysteine up to the phenylalanine, the CDR3 has a length of 15 residues. Just the 45-base CDR3 DNA is kept, in frame starting at base 1.